The T cell receptor beta chain under discussion was sequenced for a study of T cells in Graves' hyperthyroidism and ophthalmopathy. At the level of the study: Peripheral blood was taken when the disease was first diagnosed, before any treatment began.

As concerns this clonotype: Antigen specificity is unknown.

Findings and limits, study-wide: Through a model of 13 V-J features, ophthalmopathy was separated from stable hyperthyroidism.

The source of the PBMCs was 8.5 to 10 ml of fresh peripheral blood. Amplified TCR beta CDR3 regions came from RNA transcripts. HTBI primers were used for first-round RT-PCR of the TCR CDR3. TCRdb ran MiXCR on the multiplex PCR reads and lists one entry per CDR3 protein. The table shows under 650,000 distinct CDR3 sequences, with 15% to 20% occurring only once. J lost 5 bases, V lost 0 bases, and 9 bases had no gene match. The CDR3 is made up of 16 amino acids. Germline V gene data show CDR1 as LNHDA and CDR2 as SQIVND (reference sequence). The chain has TRBV19 and TRBJ1-2, with 7 bases that match TRBD1. This TCR came from a woman younger than 45 with Graves' hyperthyroidism. The material sequenced was blood. Written as DNA, the CDR3 is TGTGCCAGTAGTATAGACACCGGGACAGTGTCGTATGGCTACACCTTC. It translates to CASSIDTGTVSYGYTF.